These 26 T cell receptor beta chains share one sample of origin, sequenced in a study of somatic mutations in cytotoxic T cells in rheumatoid arthritis. Method: immunoSEQ multiplex PCR; TCRdb's copy keeps in-frame clones and lacks some. Here the sample spans about 26,000 clones, 82% being singletons. The sequenced sample was CD8+ T cells sorted from blood. Receptor source: a man between 50 and 59 years old in good health.

This clone was seen only once. This chain links TRBV6-4 with TRBJ1-1; 8 bases are shared with TRBD1. The CDR3 length is 15 residues. J lost 0 bases, V lost 4 bases, and 4 bases had no gene match. CDR1 and CDR2 from the germline V gene are MRHNA and SNTAGT. The chain's CDR3 is CASSARQGMNTEAFF. CDR3 sequence (DNA): TGTGCCAGCAGTGCCAGACAGGGGATGAACACTGAAGCTTTCTTT.

The chain employs TRBV5-4 and TRBJ1-2; maybe TRBD1 (5 bases). V was trimmed by 3 bases and J by 6 bases, leaving 21 bases between them. The CDR3 has 16 residues. Per the germline V gene, CDR1 is SGHNT and CDR2 is YYREEE (reference sequence). CDR3 amino acids: CASSSRGVGGRDGYTF. Written as DNA, the CDR3 is TGTGCCAGCAGCTCCCGCGGAGTCGGGGGGAGGGATGGCTACACCTTC.

This rearrangement joins TRBV29-1 to TRBJ2-7, with a weak D call TRBD2 (5 bases). The CDR3 loop spans 13 amino acids. Trimming removed 3 bases from V and 2 bases from J, with 11 bases in between. CDR1 is SQVTM, CDR2 ANQGSEA, per germline. The CDR3: CSVDLAGTYEQYF. Written as DNA, the CDR3 is TGCAGCGTTGACCTAGCCGGCACCTACGAGCAGTACTTC.

The rearrangement links TRBV2 to TRBJ1-5, with a possible D match to TRBD1 (5 bases). The CDR3 loop spans 14 amino acids. CDR1 and CDR2 (germline): SNHLY, FYNNEI. The V end lost 4 bases, the J end lost 4 bases, and 11 bases lay between the germline ends. The CDR3 DNA reads TGTGCCAGCAGTGTGGGGGTTTGGAATCAGCCCCAGCATTTT. Translation: CASSVGVWNQPQHF.

This chain links TRBV19 with TRBJ2-7; either TRBD1 or TRBD2 may fit D (5 bases each). CDR1 and CDR2 from the germline V gene are LNHDA and SQIVND (reference sequence). Trimming shortened V by 5 bases and J by 1 base, and 15 bases separated the two germline ends. The CDR3 covers 15 residues. CDR3 DNA sequence: TGTGCCAGTAGTCGAGTCAGGGAGAAATCCTACGAGCAGTACTTC. It specifies CASSRVREKSYEQYF.

This sequence joins TRBV5-1 and TRBJ1-3; D gene uncertain. Trimming cost V 4 bases and J 0 bases, with 17 bases left between them. CDR3 length equals 17 residues. Germline CDR1 and CDR2: SGHRS and YFSETQ. The CDR3 loop is CASSRGGRQSSGNTIYF. CDR3 nucleotide sequence: TGCGCCAGCAGCCGGGGAGGCAGGCAGAGCTCTGGAAACACCATATATTTT.

The rearrangement joins TRBV15 to TRBJ2-7, with TRBD2 matching over 12 bases. With V trimmed by 1 base and J by 2 bases, 0 bases remained unmatched. The CDR3 length is 15 residues. The germline V gene has CDR1 LNHNV and CDR2 YYDKDF (reference sequence). CDR3 coding DNA: TGTGCCACCAGCAGAGGACTAGCGGGAGCCTACGAGCAGTACTTC. This codes for CATSRGLAGAYEQYF.

The chain is built from TRBV7-9 and TRBJ1-2; D is ambiguous. The CDR3 totals 15 residues. Germline V gene sequence: CDR1 SEHNR, CDR2 FQNEAQ (reference sequence). Trimming removed 5 bases at V and 0 bases at J, with 13 bases between. The CDR3 nucleotides are TGTGCCAGCAGCCCCCCCCGAGTAGCTAACTATGGCTACACCTTC. Amino acids: CASSPPRVANYGYTF.

The V and J genes are TRBV28 and TRBJ2-1; 9 nucleotides line up with TRBD1. Germline lookup yields CDR1 MDHEN and CDR2 SYDVKM. Unmatched junction bases numbered 8, after V lost 2 bases and J lost 0 bases. CDR3 size: 18 residues. The CDR3 region is CASSLRVNRGLSYNEQFF. CDR3 nucleotide sequence: TGTGCCAGCAGTTTAAGAGTAAACAGGGGGCTCTCCTACAATGAGCAGTTCTTC.

A few counts support this clone. V is TRBV10-3 and J is TRBJ1-5; D is unclear. CDR3 size: 18 residues. V lost 0 bases and J lost 0, with 15 bases in between. Germline lookup yields CDR1 ENHRY and CDR2 SYGVKD. The CDR3 DNA reads as TGTGCCATCAGTGAGTCTCCGAGGGCAGATAATAGCAATCAGCCCCAGCATTTT. As protein: CAISESPRADNSNQPQHF.

The chain employs TRBV7-8 and TRBJ2-6; the D gene is possibly TRBD2 (5 bases). The CDR3 totals 14 residues. V dropped 6 bases and J dropped 4 bases, with 10 bases sitting between them. Germline loops: CDR1 SGHVS, CDR2 FQNEAQ. The CDR3 protein is CASSLSGGANVLTF. The CDR3 DNA sequence: TGTGCCAGCAGTCTCTCGGGAGGGGCCAACGTCCTGACTTTC.

The chain carries TRBV13 and TRBJ2-7; maybe TRBD1 (6 bases). Germline CDR1 and CDR2: PRHDT and FYEKMQ (reference sequence). CDR3 length: 15 amino acids. Trimming removed 2 bases from V and 0 bases from J, with 11 bases in between. CDR3 in amino acids: CASSLTGILSYEQYF. CDR3 sequence (DNA): TGTGCCAGCAGCTTAACAGGGATACTCTCCTACGAGCAGTACTTC.

This clone came up once. This sequence joins TRBV30 and TRBJ1-1; a weak D match, TRBD1 (5 bases). The CDR3 loop spans 17 amino acids. V was trimmed by 3 bases and J by 0 bases, leaving 20 bases between them. In germline, CDR1 is GTSNPN, CDR2 SVGIG (reference sequence). For the CDR3, the DNA is TGTGCCTGGAGCAGGAGGGGTTACAGCCCCTTGAACACTGAAGCTTTCTTT. Translation: CAWSRRGYSPLNTEAFF.

The chain carries TRBV7-9 and TRBJ1-2; TRBD1 aligns across 10 bases. The germline V gene encodes CDR1 SEHNR and CDR2 FQNEAQ (reference sequence). The CDR3 is 14 residues long. V shed 4 bases, J shed 7 bases, and the junction held 6 bases outside the gene matches. The CDR3 loop is CASSSSWDRGGYTF. In nucleotides, the CDR3 is TGTGCCAGCAGCTCGTCCTGGGACAGGGGTGGCTACACCTTC.

This clone was seen more than once but under ten times. This rearrangement joins TRBV7-8 to TRBJ2-2; D is possibly TRBD1 (8 bases). CDR1 is SGHVS, CDR2 FQNEAQ, per germline. The CDR3 covers 15 residues. The germline V and J ends were trimmed by 5 bases and 7 bases, with 17 bases remaining between them. The CDR3 loop reads CASSKRQGRVGELFF. CDR3 coding DNA: TGTGCCAGCAGCAAACGACAGGGGAGGGTCGGGGAGCTGTTTTTT.

The rearrangement joins TRBV4-1 to TRBJ2-3; 10 bases agree with TRBD2. V lost 0 bases and J lost 5; bases outside the gene matches: 8. Germline loops: CDR1 MGHRA, CDR2 YSYEKL. The length of the CDR3 is 17 residues. The CDR3 DNA follows: TGCGCCAGCAGCCAAGATCAACTAGCGGGGTTGGGAGATACGCAGTATTTT. Translated: CASSQDQLAGLGDTQYF.

This clone has only a few counts. The chain joins TRBV7-9 to TRBJ2-7; 9 bases align to TRBD2. Germline values: CDR1 SEHNR, CDR2 FQNEAQ (reference sequence). CDR3 length: 17 amino acids. Losses at the gene ends were 5 bases for V and 5 bases for J; bases not matched to a gene: 16. The CDR3: CASSPRGSGGRAHEQYF. The CDR3 nucleotides are TGTGCCAGCAGCCCCCGGGGGAGTGGCGGGAGGGCCCACGAGCAGTACTTC. Full variable domain (outside the CDR3, taken from reference TRBV7-9 and TRBJ2-7): DTGVSQNPRHKITKRGQNVTFRCDPISEHNRLYWYRQTLGQGPEFLTYFQNEAQLEKSRLLSDRFSAERPKGSFSTLEIQRTEQGDSAMYLCASSPRGSGGRAHEQYFGPGTRLTVT.

The chain employs TRBV6-6 and TRBJ2-6; the D is unclear. Trimming left V 5 bases short and J 1 base short, with 9 bases between. Germline-derived CDR1 and CDR2 are MNHNY and SVGAGI (reference sequence). This CDR3 comprises 15 residues. The CDR3 sequence is CASSPGVSGANVLTF. The CDR3 DNA reads TGTGCCAGCAGTCCAGGAGTTTCTGGGGCCAACGTCCTGACTTTC.

The rearrangement uses TRBV4-1 and TRBJ2-1; 7 nucleotides match TRBD2. V shed 8 bases, J shed 2 bases, and the junction held 12 bases outside the gene matches. This CDR3 is built from 16 residues. Germline CDR1 and CDR2: MGHRA and YSYEKL. The CDR3 region is CASGKGREFPYNEQFF. CDR3 DNA: TGCGCCAGCGGGAAGGGGCGGGAGTTCCCCTACAATGAGCAGTTCTTC.

The chain employs TRBV6-6 and TRBJ2-3; TRBD1 agrees at 7 bases. The CDR3 is 15 residues long. V shed 6 bases, J shed 2 bases, and the junction held 8 bases outside the gene matches. CDR1 MNHNY and CDR2 SVGAGI come from the germline V gene (reference sequence). CDR3 nucleotides: TGTGCCAGCAGATCCGACAGGGAAATCACAGATACGCAGTATTTT. Protein: CASRSDREITDTQYF.

J is TRBJ2-3 and V is TRBV5-1, with a tentative D call TRBD2 (5 bases). The germline CDR1 and CDR2 sequences are SGHRS and YFSETQ. This CDR3 contains 16 residues. V lost 4 bases and J lost 5, with 20 bases in between. Here the CDR3 reads CASSMETTRVRDTQYF. CDR3 bases: TGCGCCAGCAGCATGGAGACGACGCGGGTTAGAGATACGCAGTATTTT.

The V and J genes are TRBV27 and TRBJ1-4; D remains ambiguous. The CDR3 covers 16 residues. Trimming stripped 3 bases from V and 0 bases from J, with 11 bases between. The germline V gene encodes CDR1 MNHEY and CDR2 SMNVEV (reference sequence). CDR3 nucleotides: TGTGCCAGCAGTTTGACACGCTTTGCAACTAATGAAAAACTGTTTTTT. It encodes CASSLTRFATNEKLFF.

The J gene is TRBJ2-7, the V gene TRBV7-9, with D possibly being TRBD1 (5 bases). In germline, CDR1 is SEHNR, CDR2 FQNEAQ (reference sequence). Trimming removed 5 bases at V and 2 bases at J, with 13 bases between. The length of the CDR3 is 14 residues. CDR3 residues: CASSPFQGPYEQYF. DNA for the CDR3: TGTGCCAGCAGCCCTTTCCAGGGTCCCTACGAGCAGTACTTC.

The V call is TRBV2, the J call TRBJ2-1; D remains unclear. This CDR3 is 13 amino acids long. Germline lookup yields CDR1 SNHLY and CDR2 FYNNEI. The V and J ends lost 7 bases and 0 bases respectively, with 7 bases between them. The CDR3 nucleotides are TGTGCCAGCAATCTAGTCTCCTACAATGAGCAGTTCTTC. It is translated as CASNLVSYNEQFF. The full variable domain, with the rest looked up from reference TRBV2 and TRBJ2-1, is EPEVTQTPSHQVTQMGQEVILRCVPISNHLYFYWYRQILGQKVEFLVSFYNNEISEKSEIFDDQFSVERPDGSNFTLKIRSTKLEDSAMYFCASNLVSYNEQFFGPGTRLTVL.

This rearrangement joins TRBV10-2 to TRBJ1-1; the D gene is possibly TRBD1 (5 bases). V lost 4 bases and J 2 bases, leaving 11 bases between the germline ends. Per the germline V gene, CDR1 is WSHSY and CDR2 is SAAADI. CDR3 length equals 14 residues. Here the CDR3 DNA reads TGCGCCAGCAGTGTCGGGGCAGTCAACACTGAAGCTTTCTTT. Protein: CASSVGAVNTEAFF.

The V call is TRBV7-6, the J call TRBJ2-3; the D is unclear. CDR3 length: 14 residues. From germline, CDR1 is SGHVS and CDR2 FNYEAQ. Trimming cost V 0 bases and J 2 bases, with 6 bases left between them. CDR3 in amino acids: CASSLAQTTDTQYF. The DNA of the CDR3 is TGTGCCAGCAGCTTAGCGCAGACCACAGATACGCAGTATTTT.